The present T cell receptor (beta chain) was sequenced within a study of cytomegalovirus exposure and HLA in healthy donors. The primer mix had 60 Vbeta and 13 Jbeta primers. TCRdb keeps only in-frame clones here, not all; method: immunoSEQ multiplex PCR. There are about 150,000 clones in the sample; roughly 75% occur only once, and under 1.5% lies in the top ten. The CDR3 runs 15 residues. Germline V gene data show CDR1 as SQVTM and CDR2 as ANQGSEA. J was trimmed by 0 bases and V by 4 bases; bases with no gene match: 5. This TCR came from a man between 18 and 29 years old in good health and CMV-seronegative. Specimen: PBMCs. The chain joins TRBV29-1 to TRBJ2-2; 7 bases are a match to TRBD1. CDR3 sequence (DNA): TGCAGCGTTGGCTTCGGGACAGCGAACACCGGGGAGCTGTTTTTT. Protein product: CSVGFGTANTGELFF.